This TCR beta chain derives from a study of CD8 T cells in Susac syndrome. This CDR3 comprises 13 residues. Germline V gene lookup returns CDR1 SGDLS and CDR2 YYNGEE. The V gene lost 3 bases and the J gene lost 8 bases, with 14 bases spanning the gap. From blood CD8+ and CD4+ T cells, the TCR beta chain was sequenced. TEMRA cells were enriched by FACS, while CD8+ and CD4+ T cells were obtained through a negative isolation that was performed magnetically. This clonotype was counted a single time. A quantity of 0.5 to 1 ug RNA underwent reverse transcription using random hexamers. TCRdb reprocessed the immunoSEQ multiplex PCR reads with MiXCR, giving one entry per CDR3 protein. This table has some 300,000 distinct CDR3 sequences, 89% appearing once.

The J gene is TRBJ1-2, the V gene TRBV9, with D hard to call. The source material was CD8+ T cells from PBMCs. The TCR was taken from a human donor with multiple sclerosis. Here the CDR3 DNA reads TGTGCCAGCAGCGGCGATCCCTTTAAAGGCTACACCTTC. Its protein is CASSGDPFKGYTF.